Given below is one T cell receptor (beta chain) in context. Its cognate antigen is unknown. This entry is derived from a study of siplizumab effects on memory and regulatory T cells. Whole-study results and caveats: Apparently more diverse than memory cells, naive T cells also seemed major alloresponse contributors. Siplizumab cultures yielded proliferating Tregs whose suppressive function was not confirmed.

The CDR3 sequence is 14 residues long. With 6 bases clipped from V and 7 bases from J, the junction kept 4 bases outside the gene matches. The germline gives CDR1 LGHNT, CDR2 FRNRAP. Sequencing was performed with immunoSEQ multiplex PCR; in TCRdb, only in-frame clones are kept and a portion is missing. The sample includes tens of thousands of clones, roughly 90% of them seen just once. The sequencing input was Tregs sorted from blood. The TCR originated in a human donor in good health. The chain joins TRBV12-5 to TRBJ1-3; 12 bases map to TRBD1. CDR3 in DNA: TGTGCTAGTGGATCGGGACAGGGGGCGAACACCATATATTTT. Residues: CASGSGQGANTIYF.